A single sample gave rise to the 10 T cell receptor beta chains below, sequenced in a study of blood T cell repertoires in COVID-19. Here immunoSEQ multiplex PCR was the method, and the copy in TCRdb shows in-frame clones only, minus some. The sample carries about 300,000 clones, 75% to 90% recorded once. Sequencing was carried out using peripheral blood. These receptors were taken from a woman between 50 and 59 years old with COVID-19, enrolled during active disease.

The count of this clone is one. The CDR3 sequence is CASSVAGSGSSYNEQFF. The CDR3 coding sequence is TGTGCCAGCAGCGTAGCGGGTAGCGGGAGCTCCTACAATGAGCAGTTCTTC. The chain is built from TRBV9 and TRBJ2-1, with 9 bases identical to TRBD2. The germline V gene encodes CDR1 SGDLS and CDR2 YYNGEE. The CDR3 spans 17 residues. Trimming took 0 bases from V and 0 from J; bases not matched to a gene: 4.

In this sample, this clone turned up once. This chain connects TRBV6-5 to TRBJ2-1; no firm D call. V was cut by 6 bases and J by 0 bases, with 12 bases left in between. The CDR3 is 15 amino acids. The germline CDR1 and CDR2 sequences are MNHEY and SVGAGI. The CDR3: CASSHNIYSYNEQFF. CDR3 nucleotide sequence: TGTGCCAGCAGCCACAACATATACTCCTACAATGAGCAGTTCTTC.

The CDR3 DNA reads TGTGCCAGCTCACCGTGGGGACAGGGGAGAAACACGAACACTGAAGCTTTCTTT. This encodes CASSPWGQGRNTNTEAFF. The chain combines TRBV18 with TRBJ1-1, with 10 bases that match TRBD1. Trimming removed 3 bases from V and 1 base from J; junction bases left unmatched: 11. The germline V gene has CDR1 KGHSH and CDR2 LQKENI. The CDR3 sequence is 18 residues long.

J is TRBJ1-2 and V is TRBV6-1; 7 nucleotides align to TRBD1. This CDR3 spans 15 amino acids. Losses at the gene ends were 0 bases for V and 3 bases for J; bases not matched to a gene: 4. Germline CDR1 reads MNHNS; CDR2 reads SASEGT. The CDR3 spells CASSEARRGDYGYTF. The DNA of the CDR3 is TGTGCCAGCAGTGAAGCTCGCAGGGGGGACTATGGCTACACCTTC.

The J gene is TRBJ2-1, the V gene TRBV6-5; maybe TRBD2 (5 bases). The CDR3 loop spans 14 amino acids. V was cut by 5 bases and J by 5 bases, with 13 bases left in between. The germline CDR1 and CDR2 sequences are MNHEY and SVGAGI. CDR3 coding DNA: TGTGCCAGCAGTACCTGGACTCCAAACAATGAGCAGTTCTTC. This sequence encodes CASSTWTPNNEQFF.

CDR3 nucleotides: TGTGCCAGCTTGCTCCAGGGGACAACTATAGCAAAGCAGCATTTT. Its translation is CASLLQGTTIAKQHF. The V and J genes are TRBV28 and TRBJ1-5, with D perhaps matching TRBD1 (6 bases). Germline CDR1 MDHEN, CDR2 SYDVKM. The CDR3 is 15 residues long. Trimming took off 8 bases at V and 13 bases at J, with 27 bases between the two ends. Based on the CDR3 plus reference TRBV28 and TRBJ1-5, the full variable domain is DVKVTQSSRYLVKRTGEKVFLECVQDMDHENMFWYRQDPGLGLRLIYFSYDVKMKEKGDIPEGYSVSREKKERFSLILESASTNQTSMYLCASLLQGTTIAKQHFGDGTRLSIL.

This rearrangement joins TRBV19 to TRBJ2-1; TRBD1 agrees at 8 bases. The CDR3 totals 13 residues. The V gene's germline CDR1 is LNHDA and CDR2 SQIVND (reference sequence). Losses at the gene ends were 5 bases for V and 8 bases for J; bases not matched to a gene: 5. CDR3 region: CASSSGGRDEQFF. The CDR3 DNA reads TGTGCCAGTAGTTCAGGGGGCAGGGATGAGCAGTTCTTC.

This chain uses TRBV19 with TRBJ2-7, with a weak D call TRBD1 (6 bases). CDR3 length: 14 amino acids. V was shortened by 3 bases and J by 0 bases, with 9 bases between the two germline ends. Germline CDR1 reads LNHDA; CDR2 reads SQIVND (reference sequence). DNA of the CDR3: TGTGCCAGTAGTATTTCAGGGGCCTCCTACGAGCAGTACTTC. Protein product: CASSISGASYEQYF.

The chain has TRBV11-2 and TRBJ1-1; D might be TRBD1 (5 bases). The ends were cut back, 6 bases at V and 1 base at J, with 21 bases in the middle. The germline gives CDR1 SGHAT, CDR2 FQNNGV. The CDR3 length is 17 residues. The CDR3 here is CASSRTLGREKNTEAFF. The CDR3 region has the DNA TGTGCCAGCAGTCGTACCCTGGGCAGGGAAAAGAACACTGAAGCTTTCTTT.

The chain recombines TRBV4-1 with TRBJ2-7, with 7 bases fitting TRBD1. The CDR3 covers 16 residues. Losses at the gene ends were 1 base for V and 3 bases for J; bases not matched to a gene: 9. The germline CDR1 and CDR2 sequences are MGHRA and YSYEKL. The CDR3 region has the DNA TGCGCCAGCAGCCAAGTGGCAGGGGGTATGGTCTACGAGCAGTACTTC. This translates into CASSQVAGGMVYEQYF.